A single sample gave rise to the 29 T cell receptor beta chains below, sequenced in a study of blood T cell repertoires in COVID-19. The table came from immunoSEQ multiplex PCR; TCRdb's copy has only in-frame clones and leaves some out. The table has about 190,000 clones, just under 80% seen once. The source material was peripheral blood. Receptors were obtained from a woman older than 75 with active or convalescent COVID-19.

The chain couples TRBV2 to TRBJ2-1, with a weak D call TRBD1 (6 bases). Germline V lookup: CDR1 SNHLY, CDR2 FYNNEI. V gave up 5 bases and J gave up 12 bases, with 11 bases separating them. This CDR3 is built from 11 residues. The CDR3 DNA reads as TGTGCCAGCAGTCAACAGGGTAGGCAGTTCTTC. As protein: CASSQQGRQFF.

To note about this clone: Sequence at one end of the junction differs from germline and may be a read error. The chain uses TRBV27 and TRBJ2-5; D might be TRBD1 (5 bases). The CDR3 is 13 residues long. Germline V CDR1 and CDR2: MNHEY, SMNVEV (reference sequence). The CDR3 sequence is CASSKRDSGYLDF. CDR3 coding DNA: TGTGCCAGCTCCAAAAGGGATTCAGGGTATCTGGACTTC.

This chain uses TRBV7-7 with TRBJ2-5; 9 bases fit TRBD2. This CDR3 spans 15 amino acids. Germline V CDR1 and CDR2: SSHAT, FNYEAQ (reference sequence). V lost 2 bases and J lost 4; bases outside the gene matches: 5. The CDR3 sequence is CASSLSAGGPETQYF. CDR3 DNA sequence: TGTGCCAGCAGCTTATCAGCGGGGGGCCCAGAGACCCAGTACTTC.

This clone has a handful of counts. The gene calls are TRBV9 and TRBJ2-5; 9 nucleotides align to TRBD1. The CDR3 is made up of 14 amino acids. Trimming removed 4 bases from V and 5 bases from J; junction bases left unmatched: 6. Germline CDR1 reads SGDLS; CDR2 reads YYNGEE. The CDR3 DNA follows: TGTGCCAGCAGCACACAGGGGGCTGGGGAGACCCAGTACTTC. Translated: CASSTQGAGETQYF.

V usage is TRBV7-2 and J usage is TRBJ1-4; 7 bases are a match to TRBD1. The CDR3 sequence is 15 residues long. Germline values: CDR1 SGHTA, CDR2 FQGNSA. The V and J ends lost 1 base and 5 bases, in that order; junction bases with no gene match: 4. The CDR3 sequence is CASSLGSRGNEKLFF. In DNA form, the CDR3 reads TGTGCCAGCAGCTTAGGTAGCAGGGGGAATGAAAAACTGTTTTTT.

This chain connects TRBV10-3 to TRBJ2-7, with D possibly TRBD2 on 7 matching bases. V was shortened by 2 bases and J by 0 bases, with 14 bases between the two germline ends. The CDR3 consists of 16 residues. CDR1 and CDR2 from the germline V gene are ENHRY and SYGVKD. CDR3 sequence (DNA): TGTGCCATCAGTGAGCCGAGGGGGGGCAGCTCCTACGAGCAGTACTTC. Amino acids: CAISEPRGGSSYEQYF.

The CDR3 nucleotides read TGCGCCAGCAGCCAAGGCGTAGTAGGGGCGGGGGTCTTCACAGATACGCAGTATTTT. It translates to CASSQGVVGAGVFTDTQYF. The V and J genes are TRBV4-1 and TRBJ2-3; 7 bases are shared with TRBD2. This CDR3 is 19 amino acids long. J was trimmed by 2 bases and V by 1 base; bases with no gene match: 15. The germline gives CDR1 MGHRA, CDR2 YSYEKL.

The CDR3 is CATLPGGLNTEAFF. In DNA, the CDR3 is TGTGCCACCCTTCCGGGGGGGCTGAACACTGAAGCTTTCTTT. The chain has TRBV28 and TRBJ1-1; D may be TRBD1 (6 bases). V lost 10 bases to trimming and J lost 0 bases, with 15 bases between them. Per germline, CDR1 MDHEN and CDR2 SYDVKM. The CDR3 sequence is 14 residues long.

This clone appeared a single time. CDR3 coding DNA: TGTGCCCCCAGGGCCCGGGTCTTCACAGATACGCAGTATTTT. Translating it yields CAPRARVFTDTQYF. The J gene is TRBJ2-3, the V gene TRBV6-5, with D perhaps matching TRBD1 (5 bases). Deletions cut 11 bases from V and 2 bases from J, with 17 bases between. The germline V gene has CDR1 MNHEY and CDR2 SVGAGI. The length of the CDR3 is 14 residues.

The CDR3 nucleotides are TGTGCCAGCAGTTTACAGGGGATTTTGAGTGAAGCTTTCTTT. Protein: CASSLQGILSEAFF. This chain connects TRBV27 to TRBJ1-1; TRBD1 is a possible D gene (6 bases). The V and J ends lost 2 bases and 7 bases respectively, with 14 bases between them. CDR1 and CDR2 from the germline V gene are MNHEY and SMNVEV (reference sequence). The CDR3 extends over 14 amino acids.

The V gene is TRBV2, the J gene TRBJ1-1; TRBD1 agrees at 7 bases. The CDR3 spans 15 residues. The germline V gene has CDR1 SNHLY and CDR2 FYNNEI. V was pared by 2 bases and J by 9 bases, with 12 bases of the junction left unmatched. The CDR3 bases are TGTGCCAGCAGTGAATCGAGGGGAACGACAGGGAAAGCTTTCTTT. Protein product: CASSESRGTTGKAFF.

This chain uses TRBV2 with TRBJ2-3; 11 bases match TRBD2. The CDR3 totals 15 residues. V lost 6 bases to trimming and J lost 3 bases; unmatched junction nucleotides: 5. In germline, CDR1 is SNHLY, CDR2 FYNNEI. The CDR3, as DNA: TGTGCCAGCAGGAGACGGACTAGCGGGACAGATACGCAGTATTTT. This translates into CASRRRTSGTDTQYF.

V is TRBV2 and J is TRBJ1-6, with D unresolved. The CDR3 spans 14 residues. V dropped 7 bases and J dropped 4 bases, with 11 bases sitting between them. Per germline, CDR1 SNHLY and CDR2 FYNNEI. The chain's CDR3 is CASTGEFYNSPLHF. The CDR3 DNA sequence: TGTGCCAGCACTGGAGAGTTTTATAATTCACCCCTCCACTTT.

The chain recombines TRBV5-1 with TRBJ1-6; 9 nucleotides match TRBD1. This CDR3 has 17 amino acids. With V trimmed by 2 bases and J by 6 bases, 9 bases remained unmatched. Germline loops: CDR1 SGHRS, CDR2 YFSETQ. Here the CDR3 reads CASSFVPPGQGNSPLHF. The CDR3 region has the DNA TGCGCCAGCAGCTTCGTCCCCCCGGGACAGGGTAATTCACCCCTCCACTTT.

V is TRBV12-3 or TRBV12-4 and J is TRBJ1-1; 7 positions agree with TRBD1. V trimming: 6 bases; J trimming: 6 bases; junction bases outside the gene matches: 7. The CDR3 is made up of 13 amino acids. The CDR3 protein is CASSSDRSSEAFF. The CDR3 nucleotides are TGTGCCAGCAGCTCGGACAGGAGCTCTGAAGCTTTCTTT.

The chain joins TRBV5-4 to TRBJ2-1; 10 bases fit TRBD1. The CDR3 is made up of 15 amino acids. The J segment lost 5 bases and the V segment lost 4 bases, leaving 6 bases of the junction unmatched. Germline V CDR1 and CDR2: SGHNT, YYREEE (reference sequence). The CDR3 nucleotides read TGTGCCAGCAGCAAAACCGGGACAGGGGACAATGAGCAGTTCTTC. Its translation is CASSKTGTGDNEQFF.

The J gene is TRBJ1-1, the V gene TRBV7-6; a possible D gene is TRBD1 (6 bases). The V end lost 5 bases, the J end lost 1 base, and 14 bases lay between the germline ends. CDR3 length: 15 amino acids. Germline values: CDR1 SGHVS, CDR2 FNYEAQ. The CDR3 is CASSQQGISNTEAFF. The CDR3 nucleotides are TGTGCCAGCAGCCAACAGGGAATATCGAACACTGAAGCTTTCTTT.

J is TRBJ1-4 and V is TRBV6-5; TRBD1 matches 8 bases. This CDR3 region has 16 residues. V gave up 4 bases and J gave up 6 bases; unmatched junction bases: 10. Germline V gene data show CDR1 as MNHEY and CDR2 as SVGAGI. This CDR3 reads CASSSAYRGSYEKLFF. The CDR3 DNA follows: TGTGCCAGCAGTTCCGCCTACAGGGGGTCATATGAAAAACTGTTTTTT.

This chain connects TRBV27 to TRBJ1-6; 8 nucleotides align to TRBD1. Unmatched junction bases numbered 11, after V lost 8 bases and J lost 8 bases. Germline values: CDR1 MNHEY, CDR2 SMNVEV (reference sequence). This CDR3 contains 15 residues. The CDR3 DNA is TGTGCCAGCGGATCGGACAGGGAAGTGTATTCACCCCTCCACTTT. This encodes CASGSDREVYSPLHF.

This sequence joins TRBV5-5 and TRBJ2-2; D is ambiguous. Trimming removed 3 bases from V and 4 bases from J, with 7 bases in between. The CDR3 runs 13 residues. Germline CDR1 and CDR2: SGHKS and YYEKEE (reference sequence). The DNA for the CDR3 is TGTGCCAGCAGCTCTCAGCGCACCGGGGAGCTGTTTTTT. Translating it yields CASSSQRTGELFF.

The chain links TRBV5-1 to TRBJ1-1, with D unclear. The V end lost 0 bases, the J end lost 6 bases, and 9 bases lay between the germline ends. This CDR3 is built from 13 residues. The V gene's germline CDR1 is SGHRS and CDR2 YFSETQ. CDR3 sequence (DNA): TGCGCCAGCAGCTTGGGGCCAGGCTCTGAAGCTTTCTTT. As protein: CASSLGPGSEAFF.

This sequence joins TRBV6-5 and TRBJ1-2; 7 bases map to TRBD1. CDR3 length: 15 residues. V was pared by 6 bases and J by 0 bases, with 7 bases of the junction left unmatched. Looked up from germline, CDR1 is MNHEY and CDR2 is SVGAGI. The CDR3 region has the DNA TGTGCCAGCAGGGTACAGGGGAATCCTAACTATGGCTACACCTTC. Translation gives CASRVQGNPNYGYTF.

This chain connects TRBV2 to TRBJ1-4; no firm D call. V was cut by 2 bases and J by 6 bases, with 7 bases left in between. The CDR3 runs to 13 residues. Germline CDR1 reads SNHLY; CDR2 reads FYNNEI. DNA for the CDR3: TGTGCCAGCAGTGAAAGGAGGGATGAAAAACTGTTTTTT. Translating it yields CASSERRDEKLFF.

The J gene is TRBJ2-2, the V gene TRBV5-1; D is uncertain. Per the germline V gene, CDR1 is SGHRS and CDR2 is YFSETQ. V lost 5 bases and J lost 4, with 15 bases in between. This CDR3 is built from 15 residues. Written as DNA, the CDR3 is TGCGCCAGCAGTGATCAGCGACCGAGCACCGGGGAGCTGTTTTTT. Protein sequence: CASSDQRPSTGELFF.

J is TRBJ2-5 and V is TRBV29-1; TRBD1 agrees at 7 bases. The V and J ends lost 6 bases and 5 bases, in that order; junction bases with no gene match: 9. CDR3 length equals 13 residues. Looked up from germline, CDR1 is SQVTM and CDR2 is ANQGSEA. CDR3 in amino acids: CSVARGGWETQYF. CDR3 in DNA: TGCAGCGTGGCCCGAGGGGGCTGGGAGACCCAGTACTTC.

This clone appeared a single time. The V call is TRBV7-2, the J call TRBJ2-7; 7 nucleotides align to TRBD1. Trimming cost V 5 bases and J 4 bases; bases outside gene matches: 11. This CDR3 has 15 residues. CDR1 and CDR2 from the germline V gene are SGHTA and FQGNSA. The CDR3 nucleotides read TGTGCCAGCAGCGTCGCCGGGACAGCAGAATACGAGCAGTACTTC. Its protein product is CASSVAGTAEYEQYF.

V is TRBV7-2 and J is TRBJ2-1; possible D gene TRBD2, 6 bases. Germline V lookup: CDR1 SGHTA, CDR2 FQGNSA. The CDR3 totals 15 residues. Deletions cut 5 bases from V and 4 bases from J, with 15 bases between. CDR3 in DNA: TGTGCCAGCAGCCGGCCTAGTGGGGGGTACAATGAGCAGTTCTTC. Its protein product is CASSRPSGGYNEQFF.

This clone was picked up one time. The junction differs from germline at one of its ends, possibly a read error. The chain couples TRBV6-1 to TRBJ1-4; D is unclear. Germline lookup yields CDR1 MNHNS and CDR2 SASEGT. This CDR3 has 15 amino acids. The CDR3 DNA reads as TGTGCCAGCAGTGAATTTGGACCCAAAGGAGGTGGATTGGTTTTT. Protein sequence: CASSEFGPKGGGLVF.

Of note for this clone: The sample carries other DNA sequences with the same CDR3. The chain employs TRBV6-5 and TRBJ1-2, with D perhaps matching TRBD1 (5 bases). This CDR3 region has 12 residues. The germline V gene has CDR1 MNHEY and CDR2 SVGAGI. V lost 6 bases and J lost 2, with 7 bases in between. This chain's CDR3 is CASSSGNYGYTF. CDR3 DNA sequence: TGTGCCAGCAGCTCAGGGAACTATGGCTACACCTTC.